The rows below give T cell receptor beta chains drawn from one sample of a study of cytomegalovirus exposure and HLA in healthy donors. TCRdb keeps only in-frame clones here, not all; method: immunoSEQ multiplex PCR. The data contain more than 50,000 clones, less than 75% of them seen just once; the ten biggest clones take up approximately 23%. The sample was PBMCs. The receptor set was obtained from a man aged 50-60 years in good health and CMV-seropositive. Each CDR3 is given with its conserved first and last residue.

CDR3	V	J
CASSYSAGGVGYRYTF	TRBV6-5	TRBJ1-2
CSVGGQASETQYF	TRBV29-1	TRBJ2-5
CASSSGYGYTF	TRBV6-5	TRBJ1-2
CASSPIGDTQYF	TRBV4-1	TRBJ2-3
CASSGQGETQYF	TRBV7-7	TRBJ2-5
CASSLGEAGYTF	TRBV7-9	TRBJ1-2
CASSVNRDYATDTQYF	TRBV7-8	TRBJ2-3
CASSLGTADPEYF	TRBV14	TRBJ2-7
CASKAGSHGYTF	TRBV6-5	TRBJ1-2
CASRTGEVELFF	TRBV5-1	TRBJ2-2
CAISESVREETQYF	TRBV10-3	TRBJ2-5
CASSVGQLADEQFF	TRBV9	TRBJ2-1
CASSTRPGTDISGNTIYF	TRBV7-9	TRBJ1-3
CASSEEGAGQSNTEAFF	TRBV2	TRBJ1-1
CASPLKGNGGRDTQYF	TRBV2	TRBJ2-3
CASSLASTGFNTEAFF	TRBV7-2	TRBJ1-1
CAISETGRGGYTGELFF	TRBV10-3	TRBJ2-2
CASSSGTSGVVAYEQYF	TRBV7-6	TRBJ2-7
CASSEWARLSGANVLTF	TRBV2	TRBJ2-6
CASSFATSGPNTGELFF	TRBV13	TRBJ2-2
CATSTGTGPYEQYF	TRBV15	TRBJ2-7
CASSLRQGYGYTF	TRBV7-8	TRBJ1-2
CASSLRTVNTEAFF	TRBV2	TRBJ1-1